This T cell receptor (beta chain) comes out of a study of cytomegalovirus exposure and HLA in healthy donors. Study background: Of all 360 or so donors who were genotyped, roughly 81% belonged to the Caucasian-associated ancestry cluster. General study results and limits: Within the data, a cluster of highly shared sequence variants was likely a sequencing artifact. As a later analysis showed, a missense DCLRE1C variant was linked to trimming of TCR beta V- and J-genes.

In its sample, this clone was seen a few times. Antigen unknown. CDR1 is MNHNS and CDR2 is SASEGT in the germline V gene. CDR3 length: 16 residues. The V gene end was trimmed by 3 bases and the J gene end by 6 bases; junction bases not matched to a gene: 11. Primers included in the PCR were 60 Vbeta and 13 Jbeta primers. Clones were read by immunoSEQ multiplex PCR, and TCRdb kept only the in-frame ones, dropping some. The repertoire holds 160,000 or so clones, with roughly 82% as singletons. The chain couples TRBV6-1 to TRBJ2-7; 10 bases match TRBD1. The sequence came from a woman in her 50s in good health and CMV-seropositive. The sequencing sample was made of PBMCs. The chain's CDR3 is CASSDGGRGQGSEQYF. CDR3 sequence (DNA): TGTGCCAGCAGTGATGGTGGGAGGGGACAGGGGAGCGAGCAGTACTTC.